This T cell receptor beta chain appears in the sequencing data of a study of glioma-infiltrating T cells after dendritic cell vaccination. In the study overall: Samples are from glioblastoma patients in Phase I and II dendritic cell vaccine trials. Patients received three intradermal dendritic cell vaccine injections at biweekly intervals.

Amplification used 60 V beta primers and 13 J beta primers. Clones were read by immunoSEQ multiplex PCR, and TCRdb kept only the in-frame ones, dropping some. The table has more than 75,000 clones, around 86% seen once. This CDR3 spans 14 amino acids. Germline assignment: CDR1 SEHNR and CDR2 FQNEAQ (reference sequence). J was trimmed by 5 bases and V by 6 bases; bases with no gene match: 9. Time point defined: after dendritic cell vaccination, including at tumor progression/relapse. The chain carries TRBV7-9 and TRBJ2-5; 7 bases are a match to TRBD2. The TCR originated in a human donor with glioblastoma. The material sequenced was blood, taken after dendritic cell vaccination. CDR3 residues: CASSPLAAYETQYF. The CDR3 DNA sequence: TGTGCCAGCAGTCCTCTAGCGGCTTACGAGACCCAGTACTTC.